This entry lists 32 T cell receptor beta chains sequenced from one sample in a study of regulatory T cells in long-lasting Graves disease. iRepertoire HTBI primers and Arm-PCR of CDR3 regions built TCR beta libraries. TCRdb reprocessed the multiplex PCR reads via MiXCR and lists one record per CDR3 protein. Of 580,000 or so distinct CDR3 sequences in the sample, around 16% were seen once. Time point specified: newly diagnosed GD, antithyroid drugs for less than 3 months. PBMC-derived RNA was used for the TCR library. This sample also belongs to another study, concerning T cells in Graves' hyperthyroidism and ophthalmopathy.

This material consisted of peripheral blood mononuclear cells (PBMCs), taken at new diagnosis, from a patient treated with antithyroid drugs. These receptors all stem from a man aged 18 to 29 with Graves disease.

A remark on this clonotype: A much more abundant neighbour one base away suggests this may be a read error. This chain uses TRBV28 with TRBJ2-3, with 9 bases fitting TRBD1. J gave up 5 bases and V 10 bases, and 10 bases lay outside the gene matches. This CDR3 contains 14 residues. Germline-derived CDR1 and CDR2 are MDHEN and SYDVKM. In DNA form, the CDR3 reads TGTGCCACGGGGGAACAGGGGGCCATAGATACGCAGTATTTT. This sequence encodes CATGEQGAIDTQYF.

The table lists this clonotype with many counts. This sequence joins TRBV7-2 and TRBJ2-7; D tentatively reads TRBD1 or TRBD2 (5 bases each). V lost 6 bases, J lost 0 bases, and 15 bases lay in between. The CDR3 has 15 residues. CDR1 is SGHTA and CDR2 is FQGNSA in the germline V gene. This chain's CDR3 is CASSLGAASSYEQYF. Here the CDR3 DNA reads TGTGCCAGCAGTCTCGGGGCTGCGAGCTCCTACGAGCAGTACTTC.

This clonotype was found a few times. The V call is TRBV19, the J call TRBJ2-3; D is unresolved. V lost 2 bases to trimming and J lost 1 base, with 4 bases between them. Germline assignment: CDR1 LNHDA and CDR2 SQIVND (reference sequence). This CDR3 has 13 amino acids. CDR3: CASSITGTDTQYF. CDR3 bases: TGTGCCAGTAGTATAACGGGCACAGATACGCAGTATTTT.

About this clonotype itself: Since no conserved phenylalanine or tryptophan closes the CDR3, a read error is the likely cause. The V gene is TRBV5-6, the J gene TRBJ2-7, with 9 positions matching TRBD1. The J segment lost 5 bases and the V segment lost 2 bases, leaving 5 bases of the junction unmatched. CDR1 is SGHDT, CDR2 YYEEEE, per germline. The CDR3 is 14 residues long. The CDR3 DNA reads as TGTGCCAGCAGCTTTGGGACAGGGCGGGACGAGCAGTACCTC. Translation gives CASSFGTGRDEQYL.

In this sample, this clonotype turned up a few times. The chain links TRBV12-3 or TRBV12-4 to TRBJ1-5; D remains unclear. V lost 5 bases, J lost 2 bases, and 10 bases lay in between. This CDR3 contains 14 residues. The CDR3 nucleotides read TGTGCCAGCAGTCGCAGTGCGGGCAATCAGCCCCAGCATTTT. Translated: CASSRSAGNQPQHF.

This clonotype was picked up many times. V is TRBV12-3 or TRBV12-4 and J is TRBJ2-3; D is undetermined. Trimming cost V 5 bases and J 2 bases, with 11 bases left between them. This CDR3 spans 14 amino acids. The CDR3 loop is CASSRGFHTDTQYF. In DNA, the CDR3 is TGTGCCAGCAGTCGCGGATTCCACACAGATACGCAGTATTTT.

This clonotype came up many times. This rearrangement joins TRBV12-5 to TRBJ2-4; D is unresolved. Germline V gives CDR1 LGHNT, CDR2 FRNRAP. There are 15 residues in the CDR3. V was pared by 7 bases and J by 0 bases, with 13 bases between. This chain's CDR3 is CASAQSELAKNIQYF. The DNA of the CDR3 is TGTGCTAGTGCACAGAGCGAGTTAGCCAAAAACATTCAGTACTTC.

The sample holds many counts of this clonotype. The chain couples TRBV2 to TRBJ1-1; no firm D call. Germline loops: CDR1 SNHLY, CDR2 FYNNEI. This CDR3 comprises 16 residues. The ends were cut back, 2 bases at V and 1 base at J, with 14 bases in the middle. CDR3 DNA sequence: TGTGCCAGCAGTGAACTCCGGCAGTTTGGGAACACTGAAGCTTTCTTT. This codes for CASSELRQFGNTEAFF.

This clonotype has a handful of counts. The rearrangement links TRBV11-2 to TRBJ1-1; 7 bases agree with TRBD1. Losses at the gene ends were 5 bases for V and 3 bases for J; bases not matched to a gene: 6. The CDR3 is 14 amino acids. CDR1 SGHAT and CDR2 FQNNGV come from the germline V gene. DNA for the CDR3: TGTGCCAGCAGCACAAGACAGGGCTACACTGAAGCTTTCTTT. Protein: CASSTRQGYTEAFF.

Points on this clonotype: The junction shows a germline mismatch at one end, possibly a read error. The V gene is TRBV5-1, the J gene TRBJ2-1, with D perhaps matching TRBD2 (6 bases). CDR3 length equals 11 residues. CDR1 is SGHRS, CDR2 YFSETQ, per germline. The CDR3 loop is CASSDGLSSLF. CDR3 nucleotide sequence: TGCGCCAGCAGCGACGGACTATCGTCACTCTTC. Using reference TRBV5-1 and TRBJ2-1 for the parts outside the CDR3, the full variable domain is KAGVTQTPRYLIKTRGQQVTLSCSPISGHRSVSWYQQTPGQGLQFLFEYFSETQRNKGNFPGRFSGRQFSNSRSEMNVSTLELGDSALYLCASSDGLSSLFGPGTRLTVL.

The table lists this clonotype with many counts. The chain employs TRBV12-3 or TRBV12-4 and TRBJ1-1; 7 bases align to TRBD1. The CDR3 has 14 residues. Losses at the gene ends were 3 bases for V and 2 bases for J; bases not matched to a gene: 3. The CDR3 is CASSLDRTNTEAFF. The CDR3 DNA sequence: TGTGCCAGCAGTTTGGACAGGACCAACACTGAAGCTTTCTTT.

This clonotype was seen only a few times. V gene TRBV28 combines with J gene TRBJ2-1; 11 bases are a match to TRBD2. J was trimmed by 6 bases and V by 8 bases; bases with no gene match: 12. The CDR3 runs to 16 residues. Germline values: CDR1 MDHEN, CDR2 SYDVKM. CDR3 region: CASHVGTSGNRNEQFF. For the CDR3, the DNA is TGTGCCAGCCATGTCGGGACTAGCGGAAATCGCAATGAGCAGTTCTTC.

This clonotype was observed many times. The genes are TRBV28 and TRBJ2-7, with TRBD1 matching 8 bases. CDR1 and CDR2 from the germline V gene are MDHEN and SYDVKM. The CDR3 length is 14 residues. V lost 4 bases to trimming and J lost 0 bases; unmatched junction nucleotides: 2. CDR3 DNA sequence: TGTGCCAGCAGTTCGGGACAGGTCTCCTACGAGCAGTACTTC. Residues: CASSSGQVSYEQYF.

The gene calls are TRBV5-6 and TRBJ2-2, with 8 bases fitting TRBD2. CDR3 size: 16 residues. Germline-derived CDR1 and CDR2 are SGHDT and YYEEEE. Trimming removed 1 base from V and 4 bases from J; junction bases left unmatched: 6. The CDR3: CASSLPGLGSTGELFF. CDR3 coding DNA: TGTGCCAGCAGCTTGCCGGGACTAGGTTCCACCGGGGAGCTGTTTTTT.

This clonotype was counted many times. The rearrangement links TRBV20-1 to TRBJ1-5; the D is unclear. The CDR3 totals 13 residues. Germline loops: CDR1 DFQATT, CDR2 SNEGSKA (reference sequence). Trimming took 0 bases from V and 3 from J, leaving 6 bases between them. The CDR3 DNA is TGCAGTGCTAGAGATGACCCCAATCAGCCCCAGCATTTT. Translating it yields CSARDDPNQPQHF.

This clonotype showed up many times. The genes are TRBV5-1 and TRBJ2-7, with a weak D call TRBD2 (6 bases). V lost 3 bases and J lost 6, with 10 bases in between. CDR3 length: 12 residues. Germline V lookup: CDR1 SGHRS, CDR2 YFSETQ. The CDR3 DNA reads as TGCGCCAGCAGCTCCGGGACTCCCGAGCAGTACTTC. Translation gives CASSSGTPEQYF.

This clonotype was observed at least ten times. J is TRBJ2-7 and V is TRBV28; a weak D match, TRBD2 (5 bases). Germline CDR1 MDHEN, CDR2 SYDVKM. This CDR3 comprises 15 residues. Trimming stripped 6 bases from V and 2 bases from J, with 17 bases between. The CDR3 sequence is CASSVQAGPPYEQYF. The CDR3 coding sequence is TGTGCCAGCAGCGTTCAGGCGGGCCCCCCCTACGAGCAGTACTTC.

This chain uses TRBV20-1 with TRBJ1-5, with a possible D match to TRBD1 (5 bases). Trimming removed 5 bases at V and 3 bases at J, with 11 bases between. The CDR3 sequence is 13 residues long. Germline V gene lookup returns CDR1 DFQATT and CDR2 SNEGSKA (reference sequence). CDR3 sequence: CSARRVYNQPQHF. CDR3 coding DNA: TGCAGTGCTCGCAGGGTCTACAATCAGCCCCAGCATTTT.

DNA of the CDR3: TGTGCCAGCAGGGAGACAGGGGGCTCTTCACCCCTCCACTTT. Translated, it gives CASRETGGSSPLHF. V is TRBV25-1 and J is TRBJ1-6; 10 bases match TRBD1. V lost 6 bases, J lost 9 bases, and 5 bases stayed unmatched. The CDR3 is 14 residues long. Germline V CDR1 and CDR2: MGHDK, SYGVNS.

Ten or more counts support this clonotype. The CDR3: CASSRGARGTEAFF. DNA for the CDR3: TGTGCCAGCAGTCGGGGGGCGAGAGGCACTGAAGCTTTCTTT. The chain employs TRBV28 and TRBJ1-1; a possible D gene is TRBD1 (6 bases). V was cut by 5 bases and J by 4 bases, with 14 bases left in between. Germline CDR1 reads MDHEN; CDR2 reads SYDVKM. The CDR3 runs to 14 residues.

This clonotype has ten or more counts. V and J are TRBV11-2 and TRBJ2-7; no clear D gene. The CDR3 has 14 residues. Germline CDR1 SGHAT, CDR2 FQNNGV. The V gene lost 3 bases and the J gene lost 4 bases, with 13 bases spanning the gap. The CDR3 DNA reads TGTGCCAGCAGCTTTTCCAAGCCGAGGTACGAGCAGTACTTC. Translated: CASSFSKPRYEQYF.

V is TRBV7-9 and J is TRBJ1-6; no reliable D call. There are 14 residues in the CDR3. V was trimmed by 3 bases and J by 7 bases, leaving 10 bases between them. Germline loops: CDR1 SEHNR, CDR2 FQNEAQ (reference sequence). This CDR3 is CASSLEGYNSPLHF. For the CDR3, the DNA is TGTGCCAGCAGCTTGGAAGGGTACAATTCACCCCTCCACTTT. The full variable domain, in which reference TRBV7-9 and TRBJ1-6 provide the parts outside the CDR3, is DTGVSQNPRHKITKRGQNVTFRCDPISEHNRLYWYRQTLGQGPEFLTYFQNEAQLEKSRLLSDRFSAERPKGSFSTLEIQRTEQGDSAMYLCASSLEGYNSPLHFGNGTRLTVT.

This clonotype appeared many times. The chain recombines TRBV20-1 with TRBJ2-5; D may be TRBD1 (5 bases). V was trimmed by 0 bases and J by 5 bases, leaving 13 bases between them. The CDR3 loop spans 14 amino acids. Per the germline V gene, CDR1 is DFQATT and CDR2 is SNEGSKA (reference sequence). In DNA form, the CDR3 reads TGCAGTGCTAGAGATGGGCAGGGAATGGAGACCCAGTACTTC. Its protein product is CSARDGQGMETQYF.

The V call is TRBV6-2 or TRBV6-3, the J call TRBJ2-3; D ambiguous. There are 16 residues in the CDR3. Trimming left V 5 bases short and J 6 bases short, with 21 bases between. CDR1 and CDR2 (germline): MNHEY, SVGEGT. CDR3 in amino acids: CASSESGWASIDTQYF. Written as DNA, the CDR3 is TGTGCCAGCAGTGAATCTGGGTGGGCTTCGATCGATACGCAGTATTTT.

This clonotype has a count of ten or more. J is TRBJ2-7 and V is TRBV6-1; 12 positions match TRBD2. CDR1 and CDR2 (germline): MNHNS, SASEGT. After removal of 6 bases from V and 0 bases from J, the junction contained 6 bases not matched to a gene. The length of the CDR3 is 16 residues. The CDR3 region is CASRKTSGSLSYEQYF. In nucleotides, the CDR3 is TGTGCCAGCAGGAAGACTAGCGGGAGTCTCTCCTACGAGCAGTACTTC.

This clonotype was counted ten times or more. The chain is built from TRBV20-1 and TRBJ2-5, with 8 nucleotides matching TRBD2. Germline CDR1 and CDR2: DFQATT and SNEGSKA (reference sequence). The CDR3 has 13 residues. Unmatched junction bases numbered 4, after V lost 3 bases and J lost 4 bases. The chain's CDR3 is CSARKSGGETQYF. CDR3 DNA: TGCAGTGCTAGGAAAAGCGGGGGAGAGACCCAGTACTTC.

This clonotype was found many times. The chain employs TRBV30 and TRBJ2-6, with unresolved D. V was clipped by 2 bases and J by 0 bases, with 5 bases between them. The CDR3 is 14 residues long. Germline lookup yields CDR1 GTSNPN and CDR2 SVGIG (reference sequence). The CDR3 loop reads CAWSPGSGANVLTF. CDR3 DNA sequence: TGTGCCTGGAGTCCGGGCTCTGGGGCCAACGTCCTGACTTTC.

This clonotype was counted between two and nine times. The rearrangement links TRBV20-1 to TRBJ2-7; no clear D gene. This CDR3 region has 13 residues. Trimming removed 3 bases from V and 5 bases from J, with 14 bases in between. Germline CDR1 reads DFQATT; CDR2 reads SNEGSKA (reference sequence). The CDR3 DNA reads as TGCAGTGCTAGCGCCCCTCCGGCGGACGAGCAGTACTTC. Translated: CSASAPPADEQYF.

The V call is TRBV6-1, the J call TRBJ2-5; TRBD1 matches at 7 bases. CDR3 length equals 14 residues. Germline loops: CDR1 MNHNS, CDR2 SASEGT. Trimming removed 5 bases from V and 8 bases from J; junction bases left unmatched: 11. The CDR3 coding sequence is TGTGCCAGCAGTCTCCGGGACAGTGGAGGCACCCAGTACTTC. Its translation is CASSLRDSGGTQYF.

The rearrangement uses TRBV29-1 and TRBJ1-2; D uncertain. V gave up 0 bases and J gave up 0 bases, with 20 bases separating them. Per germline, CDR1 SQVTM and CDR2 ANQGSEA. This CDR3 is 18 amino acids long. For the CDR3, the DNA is TGCAGCGTTGAAGATTTGCTTACCGCGCAGGAATCTAACTATGGCTACACCTTC. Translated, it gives CSVEDLLTAQESNYGYTF.

CDR3 in amino acids: CASSPGPAAEQFF. CDR3 DNA sequence: TGTGCCAGCAGCCCAGGGCCCGCAGCTGAGCAGTTCTTC. The chain is built from TRBV6-1 and TRBJ2-1, with D maybe TRBD1 (5 bases). There are 13 residues in the CDR3. Germline V gene data show CDR1 as MNHNS and CDR2 as SASEGT. V lost 6 bases to trimming and J lost 9 bases, with 15 bases between them.

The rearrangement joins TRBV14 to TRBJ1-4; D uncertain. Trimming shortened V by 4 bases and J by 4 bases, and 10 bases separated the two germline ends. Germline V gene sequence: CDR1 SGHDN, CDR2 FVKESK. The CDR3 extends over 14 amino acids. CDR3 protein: CASSPRADNEKLFF. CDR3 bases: TGTGCCAGCAGCCCCCGCGCAGATAATGAAAAACTGTTTTTT.